This T cell receptor (beta chain) was sequenced for a study of control samples from healthy donors and cancer patients. CDR3 length: 16 residues. Per the germline V gene, CDR1 is SGHKS and CDR2 is YYEKEE (reference sequence). With V trimmed by 1 base and J by 4 bases, 9 bases remained unmatched. Sequencing used immunoSEQ multiplex PCR; TCRdb keeps in-frame clones, though not all of them. Among about 100,000 clones listed, approximately 93% were seen once. Only a few counts were recorded for this clone. The material sequenced was blood. This rearrangement joins TRBV5-5 to TRBJ1-2; 8 nucleotides align to TRBD1. The sequence was obtained from a man younger than 30 in good health. The CDR3 coding sequence is TGTGCCAGCAGCTTGAGCCAGGACAGGGCAGGCTATGGCTACACCTTC. This translates into CASSLSQDRAGYGYTF.